The clone carrying this TCR beta chain was detected only a few times. Its matching antigen is unknown. The sample belongs to a study of blood T cells in healthy people across ages. The germline V and J ends were trimmed by 2 bases and 4 bases, with 8 bases remaining between them. CDR3 length: 13 residues. General study findings and limits: PBMCs that were unsorted prevented a conclusive naive versus antigen-experienced comparison.

For the second PCR, which ran for 7 to 11 cycles, a sample-barcoded 5' primer and a J-beta primer mix were used. TCRdb fed the 5' RACE reads into MiXCR, producing one record per CDR3 protein. Of hundreds of thousands of distinct CDR3 sequences in the sample, 32% were seen once. The sequence was collected from a woman older than 75 in good health. The specimen was blood. The chain couples TRBV12-3 or TRBV12-4 to TRBJ1-1; D possibly corresponds to TRBD1 (5 bases). The CDR3 nucleotides read TGTGCCAGCAGTTTATACGGGGGCACTGAAGCTTTCTTT. Translation gives CASSLYGGTEAFF.